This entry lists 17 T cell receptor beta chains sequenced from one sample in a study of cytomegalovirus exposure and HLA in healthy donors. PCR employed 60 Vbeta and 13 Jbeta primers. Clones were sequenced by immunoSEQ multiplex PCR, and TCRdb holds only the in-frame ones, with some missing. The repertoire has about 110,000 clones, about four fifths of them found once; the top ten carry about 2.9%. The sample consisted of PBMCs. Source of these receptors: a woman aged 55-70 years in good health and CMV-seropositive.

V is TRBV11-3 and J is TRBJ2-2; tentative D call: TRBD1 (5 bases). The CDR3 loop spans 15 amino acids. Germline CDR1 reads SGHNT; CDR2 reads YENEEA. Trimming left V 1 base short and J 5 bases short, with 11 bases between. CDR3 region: CASSLVGPKTGELFF. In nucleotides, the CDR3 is TGTGCCAGCAGCTTAGTGGGGCCAAAGACCGGGGAGCTGTTTTTT.

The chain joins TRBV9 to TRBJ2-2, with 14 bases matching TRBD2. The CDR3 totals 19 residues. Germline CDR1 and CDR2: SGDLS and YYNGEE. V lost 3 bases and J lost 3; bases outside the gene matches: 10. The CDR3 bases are TGTGCCAGCAGCGCAGAAATGGGACTAGCGGGAGAAGACACCGGGGAGCTGTTTTTT. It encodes CASSAEMGLAGEDTGELFF.

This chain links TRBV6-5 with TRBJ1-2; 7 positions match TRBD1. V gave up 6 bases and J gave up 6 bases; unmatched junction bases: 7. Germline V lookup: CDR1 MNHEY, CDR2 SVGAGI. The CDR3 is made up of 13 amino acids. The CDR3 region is CASSETGIHGYTF. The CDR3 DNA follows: TGTGCCAGCAGCGAGACAGGGATCCATGGCTACACCTTC.

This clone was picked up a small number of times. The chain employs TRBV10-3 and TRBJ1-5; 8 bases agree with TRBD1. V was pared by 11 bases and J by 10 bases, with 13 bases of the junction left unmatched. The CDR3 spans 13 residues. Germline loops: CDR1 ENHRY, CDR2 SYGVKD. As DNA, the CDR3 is TGTGCCGCAACCCGCGGACAGGGAGGTCCCCAGCATTTT. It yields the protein CAATRGQGGPQHF.

In DNA form, the CDR3 reads TGTGCCATCAGCGATCAACAGCTCTTCCAAGAGACCCAGTACTTC. It is translated as CAISDQQLFQETQYF. The chain has TRBV10-3 and TRBJ2-5; no clear D gene. CDR3 length: 15 amino acids. The germline CDR1 and CDR2 sequences are ENHRY and SYGVKD. The V end lost 6 bases, the J end lost 1 base, and 15 bases lay between the germline ends.

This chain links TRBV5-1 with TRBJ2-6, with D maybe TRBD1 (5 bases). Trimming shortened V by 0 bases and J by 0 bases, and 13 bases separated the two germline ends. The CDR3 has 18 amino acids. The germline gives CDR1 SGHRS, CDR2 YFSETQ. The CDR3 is CASSLGPGLSSGANVLTF. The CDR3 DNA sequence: TGCGCCAGCAGCTTGGGTCCAGGGTTAAGCTCTGGGGCCAACGTCCTGACTTTC.

The CDR3 bases are TGCGCCAGCAGCTTGGACACCAATCAGCCCCAGCATTTT. Protein: CASSLDTNQPQHF. V and J are TRBV5-1 and TRBJ1-5; D gene unclear. This CDR3 comprises 13 residues. Germline loops: CDR1 SGHRS, CDR2 YFSETQ. With 0 bases removed from V and 3 bases from J, the gap between germline ends came to 4 bases. Using reference TRBV5-1 and TRBJ1-5 for the parts outside the CDR3, the full variable domain is KAGVTQTPRYLIKTRGQQVTLSCSPISGHRSVSWYQQTPGQGLQFLFEYFSETQRNKGNFPGRFSGRQFSNSRSEMNVSTLELGDSALYLCASSLDTNQPQHFGDGTRLSIL.

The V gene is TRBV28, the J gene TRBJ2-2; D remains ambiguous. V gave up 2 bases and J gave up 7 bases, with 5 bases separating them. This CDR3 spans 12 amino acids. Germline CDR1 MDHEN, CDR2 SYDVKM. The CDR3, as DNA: TGTGCCAGCAGTTTAACAATCGGGGAGCTGTTTTTT. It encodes CASSLTIGELFF.

This CDR3 reads CASSVGGGTSGSPLHF. Here the CDR3 DNA reads TGTGCCAGCAGCGTGGGAGGTGGGACCTCGGGTTCACCCCTCCACTTT. J is TRBJ1-6 and V is TRBV9, with D possibly TRBD1 on 5 matching bases. The CDR3 covers 16 residues. Per the germline V gene, CDR1 is SGDLS and CDR2 is YYNGEE. Trimming pared 2 bases from V and 9 bases from J, leaving 18 bases between.

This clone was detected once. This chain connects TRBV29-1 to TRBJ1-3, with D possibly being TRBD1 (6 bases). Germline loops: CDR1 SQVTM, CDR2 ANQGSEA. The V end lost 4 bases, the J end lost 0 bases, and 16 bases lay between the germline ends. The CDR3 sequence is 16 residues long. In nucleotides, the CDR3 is TGCAGCGTTGGGGGGCACAGTCAAAGCTCTGGAAACACCATATATTTT. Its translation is CSVGGHSQSSGNTIYF.

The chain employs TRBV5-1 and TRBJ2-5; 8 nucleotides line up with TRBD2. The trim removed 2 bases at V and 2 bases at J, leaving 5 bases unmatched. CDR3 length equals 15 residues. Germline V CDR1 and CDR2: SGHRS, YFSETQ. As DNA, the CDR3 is TGCGCCAGCAGCTTCTTCGGGGGGGCTCAAGAGACCCAGTACTTC. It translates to CASSFFGGAQETQYF.

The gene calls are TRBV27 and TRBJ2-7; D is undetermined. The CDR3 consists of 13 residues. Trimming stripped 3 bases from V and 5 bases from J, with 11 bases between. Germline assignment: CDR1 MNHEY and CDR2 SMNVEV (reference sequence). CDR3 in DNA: TGTGCCAGCAGTTTTACCCACCGAGACGAGCAGTACTTC. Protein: CASSFTHRDEQYF.

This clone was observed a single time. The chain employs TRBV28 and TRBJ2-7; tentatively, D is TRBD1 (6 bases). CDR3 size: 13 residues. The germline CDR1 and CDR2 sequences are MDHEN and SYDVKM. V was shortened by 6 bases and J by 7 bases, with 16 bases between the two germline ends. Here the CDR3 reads CASRERQAGEQYF. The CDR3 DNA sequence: TGTGCCAGCAGGGAACGACAGGCAGGGGAGCAGTACTTC.

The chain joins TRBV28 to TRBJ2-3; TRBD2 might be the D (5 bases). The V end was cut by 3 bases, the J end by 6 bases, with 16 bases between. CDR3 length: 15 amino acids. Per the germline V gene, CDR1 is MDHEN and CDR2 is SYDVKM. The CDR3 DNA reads TGTGCCAGCAGTTTTAGAGCTGTGGGCGGGGATACGCAGTATTTT. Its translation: CASSFRAVGGDTQYF.

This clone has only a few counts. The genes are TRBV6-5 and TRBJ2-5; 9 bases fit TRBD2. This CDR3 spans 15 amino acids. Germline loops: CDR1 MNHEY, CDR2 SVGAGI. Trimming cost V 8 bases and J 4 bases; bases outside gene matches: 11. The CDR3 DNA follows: TGTGCCAGCTCAAGTCTGGCGGGAGGGCGAGAGACCCAGTACTTC. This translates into CASSSLAGGRETQYF.

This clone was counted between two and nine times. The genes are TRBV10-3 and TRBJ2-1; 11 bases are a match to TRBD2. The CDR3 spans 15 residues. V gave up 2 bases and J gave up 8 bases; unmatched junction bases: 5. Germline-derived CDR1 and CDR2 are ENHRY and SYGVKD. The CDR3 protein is CAISETSGRVDEQFF. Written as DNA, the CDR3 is TGTGCCATCAGTGAGACTAGCGGGAGAGTTGATGAGCAGTTCTTC.

The CDR3 region is CASSLVRGVYGYTF. The CDR3 nucleotides read TGTGCCAGCAGCTTAGTTCGGGGGGTCTATGGCTACACCTTC. The J gene is TRBJ1-2, the V gene TRBV13, with D perhaps TRBD1 (5 bases). The length of the CDR3 is 14 residues. Germline V gene lookup returns CDR1 PRHDT and CDR2 FYEKMQ (reference sequence). Trimming pared 1 base from V and 4 bases from J, leaving 10 bases between.